This T cell receptor beta chain appears in the sequencing data of a study of blood T cells in healthy people across ages. Germline loops: CDR1 DFQATT, CDR2 SNEGSKA (reference sequence). J gave up 8 bases and V 6 bases, and 15 bases lay outside the gene matches. This CDR3 contains 15 residues. The second PCR ran about 6 to 12 cycles with a sample-barcoded 5' primer and J-beta primers. Sequencing yielded, for each sample, at least 2.5 million paired-end reads carrying CDR3. Using its own MiXCR run on the 5' RACE reads, TCRdb lists one record per CDR3 protein. The data contain 1.5 million to 2 million distinct CDR3 sequences, about 50% of them seen just once; the ten biggest clones take up over 2%.

This chain links TRBV20-1 with TRBJ2-3; the match to TRBD1 covers 9 bases. This TCR was recovered from a woman in her forties in good health. The sequencing input was blood. For the CDR3, the DNA is TGCAGTGCCCCCGCCAGGGACAGGGCCCCGAGTACGCAGTATTTT. This sequence encodes CSAPARDRAPSTQYF.